This entry features one TCR beta chain sequence. This record comes from a study of blood T cells in healthy people across ages. Then a second PCR, running roughly 6 to 12 cycles, was carried out with a sample-barcoded 5' primer and a J-beta primer mix. TCRdb passed the 5' RACE reads through MiXCR, listing each CDR3 protein once. The data show 850,000 to 1,000,000 distinct CDR3 sequences, with roughly 52% seen just once and 13% held by the top ten. The trim removed 3 bases at V and 7 bases at J, leaving 10 bases unmatched. The length of the CDR3 is 15 residues. CDR1 is LGHDT and CDR2 is YNNKEL in the germline V gene (reference sequence).

This sequence was found in a man between 25 and 39 years old in good health. The chain is built from TRBV3-1 and TRBJ1-2, with 8 bases aligning to TRBD1. Material: blood. The DNA for the CDR3 is TGTGCCAGCAGCCAGCCCGGGACAGGTGTTTTTGGCTACACCTTC. It specifies CASSQPGTGVFGYTF.